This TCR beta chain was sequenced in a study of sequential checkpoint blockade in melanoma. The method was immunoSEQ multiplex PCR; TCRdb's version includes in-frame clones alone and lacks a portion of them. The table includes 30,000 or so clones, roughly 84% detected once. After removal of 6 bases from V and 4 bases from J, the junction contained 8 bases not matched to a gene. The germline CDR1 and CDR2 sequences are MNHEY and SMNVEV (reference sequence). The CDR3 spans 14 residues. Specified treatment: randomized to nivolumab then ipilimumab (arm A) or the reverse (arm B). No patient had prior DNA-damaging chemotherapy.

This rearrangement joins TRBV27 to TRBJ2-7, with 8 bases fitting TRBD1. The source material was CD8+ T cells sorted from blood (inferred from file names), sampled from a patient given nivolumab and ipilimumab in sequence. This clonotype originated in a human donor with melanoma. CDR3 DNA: TGTGCCAGCAGCCCCACAGGGGGAACTTACGAGCAGTACTTC. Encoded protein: CASSPTGGTYEQYF.